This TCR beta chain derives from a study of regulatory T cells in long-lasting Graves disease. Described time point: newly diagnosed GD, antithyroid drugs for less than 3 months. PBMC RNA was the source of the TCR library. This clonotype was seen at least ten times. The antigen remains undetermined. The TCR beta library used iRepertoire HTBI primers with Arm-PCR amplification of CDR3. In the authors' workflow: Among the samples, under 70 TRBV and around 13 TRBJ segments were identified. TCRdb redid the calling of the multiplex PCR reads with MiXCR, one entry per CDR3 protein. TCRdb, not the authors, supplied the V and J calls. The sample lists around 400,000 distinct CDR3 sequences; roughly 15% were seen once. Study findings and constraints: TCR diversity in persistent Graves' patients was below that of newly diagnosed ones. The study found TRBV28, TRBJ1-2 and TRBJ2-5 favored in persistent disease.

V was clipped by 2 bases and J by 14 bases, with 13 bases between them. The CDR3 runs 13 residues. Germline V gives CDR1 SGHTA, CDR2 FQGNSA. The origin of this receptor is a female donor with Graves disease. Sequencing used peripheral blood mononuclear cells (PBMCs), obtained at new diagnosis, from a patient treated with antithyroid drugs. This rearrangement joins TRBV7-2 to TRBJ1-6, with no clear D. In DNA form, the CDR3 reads TGTGCCAGCAGCTTAAACTTTGGGGAGGCCCTCCACTTT. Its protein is CASSLNFGEALHF.